This TCR beta chain emerged from a study of T cells in Graves' hyperthyroidism and ophthalmopathy. Study-wide points: Clonotypes that were expanded in thyroid above 0.001 mostly appeared in blood too.

V gave up 3 bases and J gave up 0 bases; unmatched junction bases: 11. Germline assignment: CDR1 MGHRA and CDR2 YSYEKL. The CDR3 covers 18 residues. About this clonotype: Antigen unknown.

RNA transcripts were the template for amplifying TCR beta CDR3 regions. The HTBI primer set was used in a first-round RT-PCR of the TCR CDR3. MiXCR, applied by TCRdb to the multiplex PCR reads, yields one record per CDR3 protein. The table includes approximately 600,000 distinct CDR3 sequences, about 15% detected once. The clonotype comes from a woman in her 30s with Graves' hyperthyroidism that later progressed to Graves' ophthalmopathy. This chain connects TRBV4-1 to TRBJ1-3; 7 nucleotides agree with TRBD1. The specimen sequenced was blood. CDR3: CASSHMFRQGDSGNTIYF. As DNA, the CDR3 is TGCGCCAGCAGCCATATGTTCCGGCAGGGGGACTCTGGAAACACCATATATTTT.